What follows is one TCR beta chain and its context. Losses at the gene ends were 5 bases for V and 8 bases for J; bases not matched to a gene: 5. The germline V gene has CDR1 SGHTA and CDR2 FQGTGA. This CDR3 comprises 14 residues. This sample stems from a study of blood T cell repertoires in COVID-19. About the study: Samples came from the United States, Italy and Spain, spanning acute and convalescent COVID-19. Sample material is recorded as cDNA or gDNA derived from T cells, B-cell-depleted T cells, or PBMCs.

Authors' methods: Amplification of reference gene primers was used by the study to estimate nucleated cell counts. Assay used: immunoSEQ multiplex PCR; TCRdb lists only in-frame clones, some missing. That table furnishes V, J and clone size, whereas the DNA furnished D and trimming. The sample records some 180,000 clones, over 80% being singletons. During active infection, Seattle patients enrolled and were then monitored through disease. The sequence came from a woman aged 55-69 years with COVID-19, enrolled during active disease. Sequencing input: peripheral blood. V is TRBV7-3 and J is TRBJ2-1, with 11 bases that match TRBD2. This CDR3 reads CASSLSGRADEQFF. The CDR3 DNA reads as TGTGCCAGCAGCCTTAGCGGGAGGGCTGATGAGCAGTTCTTC.